The clone carrying this TCR beta chain has just one count. This entry comes from a study of OX40 agonist ivuxolimab in advanced cancers. Clones were sequenced by immunoSEQ multiplex PCR, and TCRdb holds only the in-frame ones, with some missing. Of 70,000 to 80,000 clones listed, around 87% are singletons. There are 14 residues in the CDR3. Germline V CDR1 and CDR2: MDHEN, SYDVKM. V shed 3 bases and J shed 2 bases, with 9 bases lying between them. The rearrangement joins TRBV28 to TRBJ2-3; possibly TRBD1 or TRBD2 for D (6 bases each). This sequence originates from an adult with an advanced solid tumor such as melanoma, head and neck, liver or kidney cancer. The sequenced sample was CD4+ or CD8+ T cells sorted from blood, obtained in a trial of the OX40 agonist ivuxolimab. The CDR3 DNA is TGTGCCAGCAGTTTCGGGGGACACACAGATACGCAGTATTTT. As protein: CASSFGGHTDTQYF.